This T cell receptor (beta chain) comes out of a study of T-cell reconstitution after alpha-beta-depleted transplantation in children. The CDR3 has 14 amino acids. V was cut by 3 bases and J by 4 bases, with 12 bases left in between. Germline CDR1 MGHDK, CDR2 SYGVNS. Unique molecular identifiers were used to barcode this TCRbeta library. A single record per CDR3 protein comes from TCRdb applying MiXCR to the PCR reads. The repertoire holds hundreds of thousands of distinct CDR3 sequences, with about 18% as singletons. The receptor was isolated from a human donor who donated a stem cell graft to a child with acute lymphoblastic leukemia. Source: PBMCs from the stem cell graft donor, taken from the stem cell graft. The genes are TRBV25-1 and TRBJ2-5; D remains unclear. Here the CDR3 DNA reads TGTGCCAGCAGTGATCTCGGGCCAGGAGAGACCCAGTACTTC. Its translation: CASSDLGPGETQYF.